These 26 T cell receptor beta chains originate from one sample sequenced in a study of CD8 T cells in ankylosing spondylitis. General study findings and limits: Fewer than ten highly homologous variants made up a TCR beta motif, and this motif appeared characteristic of ankylosing spondylitis blood.

What these receptors recognize is not known. TCRdb used MiXCR to reprocess the 5' RACE reads, holding one entry per CDR3 protein. The data contain hundreds of thousands of distinct CDR3 sequences, roughly 13% of them singletons. Sequencing was performed on blood, either unsorted or a sorted T cell fraction (not recorded which). Source of these receptors: a male donor with ankylosing spondylitis.

This clonotype has just a few counts. The genes are TRBV5-1 and TRBJ2-5, with a weak D call TRBD2 (5 bases). This CDR3 comprises 15 residues. Germline-derived CDR1 and CDR2 are SGHRS and YFSETQ. The germline V and J ends were trimmed by 4 bases and 2 bases, with 15 bases remaining between them. The CDR3 is CASSPLDPGQETQYF. The CDR3, as DNA: TGCGCCAGCAGCCCACTAGACCCTGGACAAGAGACCCAGTACTTC. The full variable domain, its missing parts supplied by reference TRBV5-1 and TRBJ2-5, is KAGVTQTPRYLIKTRGQQVTLSCSPISGHRSVSWYQQTPGQGLQFLFEYFSETQRNKGNFPGRFSGRQFSNSRSEMNVSTLELGDSALYLCASSPLDPGQETQYFGPGTRLLVL.

This clonotype was seen more than once but under ten times. CDR3 nucleotide sequence: TGTGCCAGCAGCCCAGGGGGGACCTCTGGCTACACCTTC. Translating it yields CASSPGGTSGYTF. This chain joins TRBV11-2 and TRBJ1-2; 7 bases line up with TRBD1. Germline V gives CDR1 SGHAT, CDR2 FQNNGV. V was clipped by 5 bases and J by 7 bases; unmatched bases: 7. This CDR3 spans 13 amino acids.

This clonotype showed up many times. The V gene is TRBV25-1, the J gene TRBJ2-1; 10 bases map to TRBD2. The CDR3 contains 17 residues. Germline CDR1 and CDR2: MGHDK and SYGVNS. V trimming: 4 bases; J trimming: 4 bases; junction bases outside the gene matches: 10. In DNA, the CDR3 is TGTGCCAGCAGTGGGCTTTCCGGACTAGCGGTTTACAATGAGCAGTTCTTC. It specifies CASSGLSGLAVYNEQFF.

The V and J genes are TRBV7-8 and TRBJ2-7; D tentatively reads TRBD1 or TRBD2 (5 bases each). The germline V gene has CDR1 SGHVS and CDR2 FQNEAQ. This CDR3 has 14 amino acids. Trimming left V 6 bases short and J 2 bases short, with 14 bases between. CDR3 sequence (DNA): TGTGCCAGCAGTCGGACACCGGGACCCTACGAGCAGTACGTC. Translation gives CASSRTPGPYEQYV.

The chain employs TRBV20-1 and TRBJ2-1, with D possibly being TRBD1 (6 bases). This CDR3 is 14 amino acids long. In germline, CDR1 is DFQATT, CDR2 SNEGSKA (reference sequence). Trimming cost V 6 bases and J 4 bases, with 16 bases left between them. CDR3 amino acids: CSAMGATIYNEQFF. The DNA of the CDR3 is TGCAGTGCCATGGGGGCGACAATTTACAATGAGCAGTTCTTC.

This clonotype has ten or more counts. The chain combines TRBV12-3 or TRBV12-4 with TRBJ2-5; the D gene is possibly TRBD1 (6 bases). V was shortened by 5 bases and J by 5 bases, with 18 bases between the two germline ends. The CDR3 sequence is 15 residues long. CDR3: CASSQLQGGMETQYF. The CDR3 bases are TGTGCCAGCAGTCAACTACAGGGTGGTATGGAGACCCAGTACTTC.

The gene calls are TRBV6-2 or TRBV6-3 and TRBJ2-2, with D perhaps being TRBD1 or TRBD2 (5 bases each). V was shortened by 6 bases and J by 4 bases, with 12 bases between the two germline ends. CDR1 and CDR2 (germline): MNHEY, SVGEGT. CDR3 length: 14 amino acids. CDR3 amino acids: CASSAGTFTGELFF. DNA of the CDR3: TGTGCCAGCAGCGCCGGGACCTTCACCGGGGAGCTGTTTTTT.

This sequence joins TRBV7-9 and TRBJ1-5; 9 bases line up with TRBD1. There are 16 residues in the CDR3. CDR1 is SEHNR and CDR2 is FQNEAQ in the germline V gene (reference sequence). J gave up 3 bases and V 3 bases, and 6 bases lay outside the gene matches. The CDR3 protein is CASSLTGGYYNQPQHF. The CDR3 nucleotides are TGTGCCAGCAGCTTGACAGGGGGATACTACAATCAGCCCCAGCATTTT. The complete variable domain, with remaining parts taken from reference TRBV7-9 and TRBJ1-5, reads DTGVSQNPRHKITKRGQNVTFRCDPISEHNRLYWYRQTLGQGPEFLTYFQNEAQLEKSRLLSDRFSAERPKGSFSTLEIQRTEQGDSAMYLCASSLTGGYYNQPQHFGDGTRLSIL.

The chain joins TRBV12-3 or TRBV12-4 to TRBJ1-1; the D is unclear. The CDR3 covers 13 residues. Trimming shortened V by 6 bases and J by 11 bases, and 19 bases separated the two germline ends. CDR3 DNA: TGTGCCAGCAGCAAAGAGGCGGCCCCGGAGGCTTTCTTT. Translation gives CASSKEAAPEAFF.

This clonotype was seen more than once but under ten times. DNA of the CDR3: TGCGCCAGCGGAACGGGACAGAACCAAGAGACCCAGTACTTC. Translating gives CASGTGQNQETQYF. The genes are TRBV5-1 and TRBJ2-5; 7 bases match TRBD1. This CDR3 has 14 residues. Germline assignment: CDR1 SGHRS and CDR2 YFSETQ. With 7 bases clipped from V and 0 bases from J, the junction kept 6 bases outside the gene matches.

This clonotype was detected only a few times. The chain recombines TRBV11-1 with TRBJ1-1, with TRBD1 as a possible D gene (6 bases). The germline V gene has CDR1 SGHAT and CDR2 FQDESV (reference sequence). The CDR3 length is 15 residues. V dropped 5 bases and J dropped 0 bases, with 13 bases sitting between them. This CDR3 reads CASSRDISMNTEAFF. DNA for the CDR3: TGTGCCAGCAGCCGGGACATCAGCATGAACACTGAAGCTTTCTTT. Full variable domain (rest looked up from reference TRBV11-1 and TRBJ1-1): EAEVAQSPRYKITEKSQAVAFWCDPISGHATLYWYRQILGQGPELLVQFQDESVVDDSQLPKDRFSAERLKGVDSTLKIQPAELGDSAMYLCASSRDISMNTEAFFGQGTRLTVV.

This chain joins TRBV14 and TRBJ1-1, with D maybe TRBD1 (6 bases). Trimming shortened V by 1 base and J by 8 bases, and 11 bases separated the two germline ends. The germline gives CDR1 SGHDN, CDR2 FVKESK. This CDR3 region has 13 residues. The DNA of the CDR3 is TGTGCCAGCAGCCAAGTCTGGGGGCTGGAAGCTTTCTTT. It specifies CASSQVWGLEAFF. Full variable domain (missing parts from reference TRBV14 and TRBJ1-1): EAGVTQFPSHSVIEKGQTVTLRCDPISGHDNLYWYRRVMGKEIKFLLHFVKESKQDESGMPNNRFLAERTGGTYSTLKVQPAELEDSGVYFCASSQVWGLEAFFGQGTRLTVV.

CDR3 DNA: TGCGCCAGCAGATTGCCCAGGGGAAATGAGCAGTTCTTC. This gives the protein CASRLPRGNEQFF. The genes are TRBV5-1 and TRBJ2-1; possibly TRBD1 for D (6 bases). Trimming shortened V by 5 bases and J by 7 bases, and 13 bases separated the two germline ends. The CDR3 covers 13 residues. The germline V gene encodes CDR1 SGHRS and CDR2 YFSETQ.

The gene calls are TRBV7-2 and TRBJ2-5; D not resolved. The germline CDR1 and CDR2 sequences are SGHTA and FQGNSA. Between the trimmed V and J ends, which lost 0 bases and 5 bases, there was a span of 16 bases. This CDR3 contains 16 residues. The CDR3 here is CASSLAPGLGRETQYF. The CDR3 region has the DNA TGTGCCAGCAGCTTAGCGCCAGGCCTCGGAAGGGAGACCCAGTACTTC.

A few counts support this clonotype. This chain links TRBV3-1 with TRBJ1-2; D uncertain. V lost 5 bases and J 8 bases, leaving 18 bases between the germline ends. The CDR3 totals 14 residues. Germline V gene sequence: CDR1 LGHDT, CDR2 YNNKEL (reference sequence). CDR3 bases: TGTGCCAGCAGCTCGGGCAGCCTAAAACAGGGCTACACCTTC. This codes for CASSSGSLKQGYTF.

This clonotype was detected a few times. V and J are TRBV5-1 and TRBJ1-1, with TRBD1 identical over 8 bases. The trim removed 0 bases at V and 8 bases at J, leaving 6 bases unmatched. Looked up from germline, CDR1 is SGHRS and CDR2 is YFSETQ. This CDR3 has 14 residues. CDR3 coding DNA: TGCGCCAGCAGCTTGGGGGGACAGGTTACAGAAGCTTTCTTT. Protein product: CASSLGGQVTEAFF.

This clonotype has a handful of counts. This chain uses TRBV12-3 or TRBV12-4 with TRBJ1-3; D unclear. There are 16 residues in the CDR3. Trimming pared 6 bases from V and 0 bases from J, leaving 15 bases between. The CDR3 spells CASRGLGRSSGNTIYF. CDR3 DNA sequence: TGTGCCAGCAGGGGCTTAGGACGGAGCTCTGGAAACACCATATATTTT.

This clonotype was observed at least ten times. CDR3 sequence reads: CSVVPGGITGELFF. The CDR3 DNA reads TGCAGCGTTGTACCCGGGGGAATAACCGGGGAGCTGTTTTTT. The chain carries TRBV29-1 and TRBJ2-2, with D maybe TRBD2 (6 bases). Germline CDR1 reads SQVTM; CDR2 reads ANQGSEA. This CDR3 is built from 14 residues. The V end was cut by 4 bases, the J end by 5 bases, with 14 bases between.

The J gene is TRBJ1-6, the V gene TRBV20-1; TRBD1 matches at 8 bases. The CDR3 totals 13 residues. Per the germline V gene, CDR1 is DFQATT and CDR2 is SNEGSKA (reference sequence). V dropped 7 bases and J dropped 10; count of bases not matched to a gene: 9. The CDR3 region has the DNA TGCAGTGTTCGGACAGGGCCGGGGTCACCCCTCCACTTT. Encoded protein: CSVRTGPGSPLHF.

The chain recombines TRBV5-1 with TRBJ2-3, with 7 bases aligning to TRBD2. CDR1 SGHRS and CDR2 YFSETQ come from the germline V gene. CDR3 length equals 14 residues. V lost 3 bases and J lost 1; bases outside the gene matches: 2. The CDR3, as DNA: TGCGCCAGCAGCTATACTAGCGGCACAGATACGCAGTATTTT. Its protein product is CASSYTSGTDTQYF.

V and J are TRBV6-5 and TRBJ1-2; D ambiguous. CDR1 is MNHEY and CDR2 is SVGAGI in the germline V gene. The CDR3 loop spans 15 amino acids. Trimming took off 2 bases at V and 0 bases at J, with 10 bases between the two ends. In DNA, the CDR3 is TGTGCCAGCAGTTACCCACCGGGCCCTAACTATGGCTACACCTTC. Translating it yields CASSYPPGPNYGYTF.

The rearrangement links TRBV18 to TRBJ2-3; no reliable D call. Trimming took 1 base from V and 6 from J, leaving 5 bases between them. Germline CDR1 and CDR2: KGHSH and LQKENI. This CDR3 is 12 amino acids long. CDR3 loop: CASSPQSDTQYF. The CDR3 DNA follows: TGTGCCAGCTCACCACAATCGGATACGCAGTATTTT.

This clonotype showed up just a few times. The chain links TRBV20-1 to TRBJ2-2; D is possibly TRBD2 (7 bases). Germline CDR1 DFQATT, CDR2 SNEGSKA (reference sequence). The CDR3 covers 13 residues. V shed 2 bases and J shed 6 bases, with 10 bases lying between them. This CDR3 reads CSARKGGAGELFF. The CDR3 DNA reads as TGCAGTGCTAGAAAAGGGGGGGCCGGGGAGCTGTTTTTT.

This clonotype was detected many times. The CDR3 sequence: CASSLYRTGKLFF. DNA of the CDR3: TGTGCCAGCAGCTTATATCGGACGGGAAAACTGTTTTTT. This chain joins TRBV7-2 and TRBJ1-4; no definite D call. CDR3 length: 13 amino acids. With 2 bases removed from V and 10 bases from J, the gap between germline ends came to 11 bases. Germline CDR1 SGHTA, CDR2 FQGNSA.

This rearrangement joins TRBV13 to TRBJ2-3, with 7 bases matching TRBD2. The CDR3 contains 17 residues. Germline CDR1 and CDR2: PRHDT and FYEKMQ (reference sequence). Trimming at V came to 4 bases and at J to 2 bases, leaving 12 bases not matched to a gene. Written as DNA, the CDR3 is TGTGCCAGCAGCTCTCCGACAAGGCGGGGGTTCACAGATACGCAGTATTTT. This encodes CASSSPTRRGFTDTQYF.

V and J are TRBV7-9 and TRBJ2-1; 10 bases match TRBD2. CDR1 and CDR2 from the germline V gene are SEHNR and FQNEAQ (reference sequence). V shed 7 bases and J 4 bases; nucleotides not matched to a gene: 13. CDR3 length: 17 residues. The CDR3 region has the DNA TGTGCCAGCACTATCCCCGGGACTAGCGCAAGTTACAATGAGCAGTTCTTC. Amino acids: CASTIPGTSASYNEQFF.